The 32 T cell receptor beta chains below were found in one sample sequenced in a study of T cells in lung cancer brain metastases. Only in-frame clones appear in the TCRdb table, and some are missing; sequencing was by immunoSEQ multiplex PCR. The data show about 5,000 clones, with roughly nine tenths seen just once and roughly 4% held by the top ten. The specimen sequenced was tumor tissue from the primary lung tumor. These receptors were obtained from a man aged 70-80 years with non-small cell lung cancer.

On this clone itself: The junction departs from germline at one end; a sequencing error may be responsible. The CDR3 protein is CASRHERGF. The CDR3 nucleotides read TGTGCCAGCAGACACGAACGGGGGTTT. The chain carries TRBV6-5 and TRBJ1-1; maybe TRBD1 (5 bases). The germline V gene encodes CDR1 MNHEY and CDR2 SVGAGI. This CDR3 has 9 residues.

The chain is built from TRBV27 and TRBJ1-4; D unresolved. The CDR3 has 16 amino acids. With 2 bases removed from V and 4 bases from J, the gap between germline ends came to 14 bases. The germline V gene encodes CDR1 MNHEY and CDR2 SMNVEV (reference sequence). The CDR3 nucleotides read TGTGCCAGCAGTTTAAGCTCCGTCGGGTATAATGAAAAACTGTTTTTT. Translating gives CASSLSSVGYNEKLFF. The full variable domain, rest sourced from reference TRBV27 and TRBJ1-4, is EAQVTQNPRYLITVTGKKLTVTCSQNMNHEYMSWYRQDPGLGLRQIYYSMNVEVTDKGDVPEGYKVSRKEKRNFPLILESPSPNQTSLYFCASSLSSVGYNEKLFFGSGTQLSVL.

The chain couples TRBV20-1 to TRBJ1-2, with D unresolved. The ends were cut back, 4 bases at V and 8 bases at J, with 11 bases in the middle. Germline values: CDR1 DFQATT, CDR2 SNEGSKA (reference sequence). This CDR3 is built from 11 residues. CDR3 DNA: TGCAGTGCTAAGAGCGGCGGGGGCTACACCTTC. Translated: CSAKSGGGYTF.

The V and J genes are TRBV19 and TRBJ2-2, with D unresolved. Between the trimmed V and J ends, which lost 3 bases and 7 bases, there was a span of 9 bases. Per the germline V gene, CDR1 is LNHDA and CDR2 is SQIVND (reference sequence). The CDR3 totals 13 residues. CDR3 coding DNA: TGTGCCAGTAGTATTGGCGCTGGCGGGGAGCTGTTTTTT. It is translated as CASSIGAGGELFF.

This chain connects TRBV30 to TRBJ2-4; 7 positions agree with TRBD2. CDR3 length: 15 amino acids. The germline CDR1 and CDR2 sequences are GTSNPN and SVGIG (reference sequence). V gave up 1 base and J gave up 0 bases; unmatched junction bases: 3. The CDR3 DNA sequence: TGTGCCTGGAGTGGCGGGAGTAAAGCCAAAAACATTCAGTACTTC. Its translation: CAWSGGSKAKNIQYF.

The J gene is TRBJ1-2, the V gene TRBV19; 9 nucleotides agree with TRBD1. Unmatched junction bases numbered 10, after V lost 3 bases and J lost 8 bases. Germline V gene data show CDR1 as LNHDA and CDR2 as SQIVND (reference sequence). The CDR3 extends over 15 amino acids. The CDR3 nucleotides read TGTGCCAGTAGTATCTCCCGACAGGGGGGTCAGGGCTACACCTTC. This translates into CASSISRQGGQGYTF. Full variable domain (remainder filled in from reference TRBV19 and TRBJ1-2): DGGITQSPKYLFRKEGQNVTLSCEQNLNHDAMYWYRQDPGQGLRLIYYSQIVNDFQKGDIAEGYSVSREKKESFPLTVTSAQKNPTAFYLCASSISRQGGQGYTFGSGTRLTVV.

This chain links TRBV30 with TRBJ1-2; TRBD1 is a possible D gene (5 bases). This CDR3 is 13 amino acids long. CDR1 is GTSNPN and CDR2 is SVGIG in the germline V gene (reference sequence). V shed 0 bases and J shed 7 bases, with 12 bases lying between them. As DNA, the CDR3 is TGTGCCTGGAGTGTACAGTATGGGACTGGCTACACCTTC. Protein sequence: CAWSVQYGTGYTF.

The V call is TRBV6-6, the J call TRBJ2-1, with D unclear. V shed 5 bases and J shed 6 bases, with 5 bases lying between them. From germline, CDR1 is MNHNY and CDR2 SVGAGI (reference sequence). This CDR3 has 11 amino acids. The CDR3 DNA sequence: TGTGCCAGCAGTCCCCTCAATGAGCAGTTCTTC. Translation: CASSPLNEQFF.

The genes are TRBV11-2 and TRBJ2-1, with D perhaps given as TRBD1 or TRBD2 (5 bases each). Per the germline V gene, CDR1 is SGHAT and CDR2 is FQNNGV. V lost 5 bases and J 7 bases, leaving 12 bases between the germline ends. CDR3 length equals 13 residues. The CDR3 DNA is TGTGCCAGCAGCCGGGACCGCGGGAATGAGCAGTTCTTC. Amino acid sequence: CASSRDRGNEQFF.

The V gene is TRBV29-1, the J gene TRBJ2-1; TRBD1 is a possible D gene (5 bases). This CDR3 has 14 residues. Trimming took off 2 bases at V and 7 bases at J, with 15 bases between the two ends. The germline V gene has CDR1 SQVTM and CDR2 ANQGSEA. The CDR3 DNA reads TGCAGCGTTGAACCCCCAGGGCGAATAAATGAGCAGTTCTTC. Encoded protein: CSVEPPGRINEQFF.

The chain combines TRBV4-2 with TRBJ1-5; TRBD1 might be the D (6 bases). The CDR3 totals 20 residues. V was trimmed by 1 base and J by 1 base, leaving 23 bases between them. CDR1 and CDR2 (germline): LGHNA, YNFKEQ. CDR3 DNA: TGTGCCAGCAGCCAAGTAGTTTGGGGGGCAGGGTGGCGAAGCAATCAGCCCCAGCATTTT. Translating it yields CASSQVVWGAGWRSNQPQHF.

This sequence joins TRBV29-1 and TRBJ1-2; 10 positions agree with TRBD1. There are 13 residues in the CDR3. V lost 5 bases, J lost 6 bases, and 6 bases stayed unmatched. CDR1 SQVTM and CDR2 ANQGSEA come from the germline V gene. CDR3 sequence: CSVMTGGEDGYTF. CDR3 DNA sequence: TGCAGCGTTATGACAGGGGGCGAAGATGGCTACACCTTC.

The chain carries TRBV15 and TRBJ2-7, with 7 bases fitting TRBD2. Losses at the gene ends were 2 bases for V and 0 bases for J; bases not matched to a gene: 4. The CDR3 length is 15 residues. From germline, CDR1 is LNHNV and CDR2 YYDKDF (reference sequence). The CDR3 reads CATSRTGTTSYEQYF. CDR3 DNA sequence: TGTGCCACCAGCAGAACCGGGACTACCTCCTACGAGCAGTACTTC.

This chain joins TRBV7-8 and TRBJ1-2; D possibly corresponds to TRBD1 (5 bases). Germline-derived CDR1 and CDR2 are SGHVS and FQNEAQ. The germline V and J ends were trimmed by 0 bases and 4 bases, with 15 bases remaining between them. This CDR3 has 16 amino acids. The chain's CDR3 is CASSLAPGLQIYGYTF. DNA for the CDR3: TGTGCCAGCAGCTTAGCACCGGGACTACAAATCTATGGCTACACCTTC.

Remarks on this clone: This CDR3 is also generated by other DNA sequences in the sample. V is TRBV10-2 and J is TRBJ1-5; D is unresolved. Trimming stripped 6 bases from V and 4 bases from J, with 7 bases between. Germline lookup yields CDR1 WSHSY and CDR2 SAAADI. The CDR3 covers 12 residues. The CDR3 nucleotides read TGCGCCAGCAGGGGAGGGAATCAGCCCCAGCATTTT. Translated, it gives CASRGGNQPQHF.

This clone was picked up one time. This chain connects TRBV13 to TRBJ1-6; D unresolved. CDR3 size: 12 residues. Germline-derived CDR1 and CDR2 are PRHDT and FYEKMQ (reference sequence). Trimming took 10 bases from V and 4 from J, leaving 8 bases between them. Here the CDR3 DNA reads TGTGCCACCGGACTTTATAATTCACCCCTCCACTTT. Amino acids: CATGLYNSPLHF.

The chain recombines TRBV10-3 with TRBJ2-3; 9 bases are shared with TRBD2. CDR1 is ENHRY, CDR2 SYGVKD, per germline. Germline trimming cut 4 bases from V and 4 bases from J; bases unmatched to any gene: 6. The CDR3 spans 15 residues. CDR3 sequence (DNA): TGTGCCATCAGTGGGTACGCGGGGGGGGCAGATACGCAGTATTTT. Translating it yields CAISGYAGGADTQYF.

The gene calls are TRBV27 and TRBJ1-1; no clear D. Between the trimmed V and J ends, which lost 3 bases and 5 bases, there was a span of 13 bases. Germline V lookup: CDR1 MNHEY, CDR2 SMNVEV (reference sequence). The CDR3 totals 14 residues. The CDR3 region has the DNA TGTGCCAGCAGTTTGCGGGGTAGTGGAACTGAAGCTTTCTTT. It translates to CASSLRGSGTEAFF.

The V gene is TRBV30, the J gene TRBJ1-2, with D uncertain. V was cut by 3 bases and J by 8 bases, with 10 bases left in between. Germline-derived CDR1 and CDR2 are GTSNPN and SVGIG (reference sequence). The length of the CDR3 is 11 residues. The CDR3 region has the DNA TGTGCCTGGAGAGACCACGGCGGCTACACCTTC. Its translation: CAWRDHGGYTF.

The gene calls are TRBV7-9 and TRBJ2-7, with 10 bases fitting TRBD2. CDR1 is SEHNR, CDR2 FQNEAQ, per germline (reference sequence). This CDR3 has 16 amino acids. With 5 bases clipped from V and 3 bases from J, the junction kept 10 bases outside the gene matches. CDR3 nucleotide sequence: TGTGCCAGCAGCCCGCGGACTAGCGGCTACTTCTACGAGCAGTACTTC. Amino acids: CASSPRTSGYFYEQYF.

Turning to this clone: Mismatch with germline at one junction end may stem from a read error. This sequence joins TRBV18 and TRBJ1-2; D not certain. Germline V CDR1 and CDR2: KGHSH, LQKENI. The CDR3 contains 13 residues. In nucleotides, the CDR3 is TGTGCCAGCTCATCCGACGGAAACTATGGCTACACTTTC. This codes for CASSSDGNYGYTF. Full variable domain (outside the CDR3, taken from reference TRBV18 and TRBJ1-2): NAGVMQNPRHLVRRRGQEARLRCSPMKGHSHVYWYRQLPEEGLKFMVYLQKENIIDESGMPKERFSAEFPKEGPSILRIQQVVRGDSAAYFCASSSDGNYGYTFGSGTRLTVV.

This chain links TRBV10-3 with TRBJ2-3; no clear D gene. Germline V gene data show CDR1 as ENHRY and CDR2 as SYGVKD. The ends were cut back, 4 bases at V and 5 bases at J, with 10 bases in the middle. The CDR3 is made up of 13 amino acids. CDR3 sequence: CAISGAPKDTQYF. CDR3 sequence (DNA): TGTGCCATCAGTGGGGCCCCAAAAGATACGCAGTATTTT.

This clone was counted a single time. The chain joins TRBV11-2 to TRBJ1-2; D is perhaps TRBD1 (5 bases). Trimming removed 0 bases from V and 4 bases from J, with 9 bases in between. The CDR3 has 14 amino acids. The germline gives CDR1 SGHAT, CDR2 FQNNGV. CDR3 bases: TGTGCCAGCAGCTTAGATCGGCAGGGCTATGGCTACACCTTC. Translated: CASSLDRQGYGYTF.

The V call is TRBV5-1, the J call TRBJ2-3, with D hard to call. Trimming removed 0 bases at V and 2 bases at J, with 7 bases between. The CDR3 covers 14 residues. Germline V gene lookup returns CDR1 SGHRS and CDR2 YFSETQ. The CDR3 spells CASSLGSFTDTQYF. In DNA, the CDR3 is TGCGCCAGCAGCTTGGGAAGCTTCACAGATACGCAGTATTTT.

V usage is TRBV10-3 and J usage is TRBJ1-5; 7 bases are shared with TRBD1. The CDR3 has 15 residues. V trimming: 10 bases; J trimming: 0 bases; junction bases outside the gene matches: 9. Germline loops: CDR1 ENHRY, CDR2 SYGVKD. DNA of the CDR3: TGTGCCACCTCCTTAAGACAGGGTAGCAATCAGCCCCAGCATTTT. This codes for CATSLRQGSNQPQHF.

The chain uses TRBV27 and TRBJ1-3; D uncertain. The V gene's germline CDR1 is MNHEY and CDR2 SMNVEV (reference sequence). CDR3 length equals 15 residues. The V gene lost 5 bases and the J gene lost 1 base, with 12 bases spanning the gap. This CDR3 is CASSLLPGSGNTIYF. CDR3 nucleotide sequence: TGTGCCAGCAGTCTACTTCCGGGATCTGGAAACACCATATATTTT.

This chain uses TRBV6-1 with TRBJ2-3, with 7 bases identical to TRBD2. The CDR3 is made up of 15 amino acids. V trimming: 1 base; J trimming: 6 bases; junction bases outside the gene matches: 7. Germline V CDR1 and CDR2: MNHNS, SASEGT. CDR3 nucleotides: TGTGCCAGCAGTGAAGTCGGCGGGGGAGTCGATACGCAGTATTTT. This translates into CASSEVGGGVDTQYF.

CDR3 bases: TGTGCCAGCAGTTCAGGGACTGAAGCTTTCTTT. Amino acid sequence: CASSSGTEAFF. This chain uses TRBV7-6 with TRBJ1-1; TRBD1 is a possible D gene (5 bases). Germline lookup yields CDR1 SGHVS and CDR2 FNYEAQ. The CDR3 sequence is 11 residues long. V lost 6 bases and J 5 bases, leaving 7 bases between the germline ends.

The CDR3 is CASSKLGLEGYTF. The CDR3 DNA follows: TGTGCCAGCAGTAAATTGGGGCTTGAAGGCTACACCTTC. The chain links TRBV6-5 to TRBJ1-2, with D possibly matching TRBD1 (5 bases). There are 13 residues in the CDR3. Trimming took 5 bases from V and 8 from J, leaving 15 bases between them. Germline V gene sequence: CDR1 MNHEY, CDR2 SVGAGI.

This clone was observed a single time. This sequence joins TRBV5-5 and TRBJ1-5; 9 bases map to TRBD1. This CDR3 is built from 14 residues. Germline CDR1 reads SGHKS; CDR2 reads YYEKEE (reference sequence). V lost 4 bases and J lost 5; bases outside the gene matches: 4. CDR3 sequence reads: CASSIRTGDQPQHF. The CDR3 coding sequence is TGTGCCAGCAGCATTAGGACAGGGGATCAGCCCCAGCATTTT.

V usage is TRBV6-1 and J usage is TRBJ1-3, with 7 bases identical to TRBD1. The CDR3 has 13 amino acids. J gave up 4 bases and V 10 bases, and 7 bases lay outside the gene matches. The germline V gene encodes CDR1 MNHNS and CDR2 SASEGT. The DNA of the CDR3 is TGTGCCACCTCGGACAGGTGGGGAAACACCATATATTTT. It specifies CATSDRWGNTIYF.

This sequence joins TRBV20-1 and TRBJ1-2; possibly TRBD1 for D (6 bases). Germline assignment: CDR1 DFQATT and CDR2 SNEGSKA (reference sequence). The V end lost 2 bases, the J end lost 8 bases, and 9 bases lay between the germline ends. The CDR3 covers 11 residues. The CDR3 DNA sequence: TGCAGTGCTAGAACCGGGGGCGGCTACACCTTC. Translation gives CSARTGGGYTF.